One sample yielded the 28 T cell receptor beta chains listed below, sequenced in a study of naive and memory T cell subsets. Two oligonucleotides, mixed equimolar, formed the beta constant-region primer covering TRBC1 and TRBC2. TCRdb itself ran the UMI-ligation and nested PCR reads through MiXCR, one entry per CDR3 protein. The sample consists of about 150,000 distinct CDR3 sequences, about 15% of them appearing once. Material for sequencing was naive CD4+ T cells from blood. Every receptor here comes from a human donor in good health.

This chain connects TRBV4-2 to TRBJ2-1; TRBD2 matches 11 bases. This CDR3 has 16 residues. Germline V gene data show CDR1 as LGHNA and CDR2 as YNFKEQ. V was pared by 0 bases and J by 5 bases, with 3 bases of the junction left unmatched. The CDR3 loop reads CASSQDLAGGHNEQFF. The CDR3 region has the DNA TGTGCCAGCAGCCAAGACCTAGCGGGAGGACACAATGAGCAGTTCTTC.

This clonotype was observed a handful of times. V gene TRBV19 combines with J gene TRBJ2-6; D unresolved. This CDR3 contains 15 residues. V lost 1 base to trimming and J lost 0 bases, with 4 bases between them. Per germline, CDR1 LNHDA and CDR2 SQIVND (reference sequence). CDR3 amino acids: CASSIGLSGANVLTF. As DNA, the CDR3 is TGTGCCAGTAGTATAGGACTCTCTGGGGCCAACGTCCTGACTTTC.

This clonotype was seen more than once but under ten times. This chain uses TRBV7-9 with TRBJ1-5, with no clear D. Trimming pared 5 bases from V and 4 bases from J, leaving 12 bases between. The CDR3 runs to 14 residues. Germline CDR1 SEHNR, CDR2 FQNEAQ (reference sequence). The CDR3 here is CASSAVDENQPQHF. In DNA form, the CDR3 reads TGTGCCAGCAGCGCAGTGGACGAAAATCAGCCCCAGCATTTT.

The sample holds one count of this clonotype. The chain links TRBV5-1 to TRBJ1-3; D is ambiguous. The germline V and J ends were trimmed by 4 bases and 0 bases, with 11 bases remaining between them. This CDR3 has 15 amino acids. CDR1 is SGHRS and CDR2 is YFSETQ in the germline V gene. This CDR3 reads CASSQSRSSGNTIYF. CDR3 sequence (DNA): TGCGCCAGCAGCCAGAGTCGGAGCTCTGGAAACACCATATATTTT.

The sample holds a few counts of this clonotype. The chain couples TRBV15 to TRBJ2-4, with D possibly being TRBD1 (5 bases). Trimming stripped 5 bases from V and 0 bases from J, with 11 bases between. Germline values: CDR1 LNHNV, CDR2 YYDKDF (reference sequence). This CDR3 is built from 15 residues. CDR3 sequence (DNA): TGTGCCACCAGCTTTCGACAGTTAGCCAAAAACATTCAGTACTTC. Its translation is CATSFRQLAKNIQYF.

Many counts were recorded for this clonotype. J is TRBJ2-3 and V is TRBV12-3 or TRBV12-4; TRBD2 matches 7 bases. Germline trimming cut 4 bases from V and 4 bases from J; bases unmatched to any gene: 11. The CDR3 length is 16 residues. The CDR3 reads CASSWLVGGPADTQYF. Written as DNA, the CDR3 is TGTGCCAGCAGTTGGTTAGTGGGAGGGCCTGCAGATACGCAGTATTTT.

The chain carries TRBV20-1 and TRBJ2-3, with 10 bases lining up with TRBD2. J lost 5 bases, V lost 0 bases, and 8 bases had no gene match. CDR1 is DFQATT, CDR2 SNEGSKA, per germline (reference sequence). The CDR3 spans 16 residues. Here the CDR3 reads CSARDGSSGSIDTQYF. The CDR3 DNA reads TGCAGTGCTAGAGATGGGTCTAGCGGGAGTATAGATACGCAGTATTTT.

This clonotype was seen only a few times. The CDR3 bases are TGTGCCAGCAGACGCGGACGGGGGAAATTTTGGAATTCACCCCTCCACTTT. It encodes CASRRGRGKFWNSPLHF. V is TRBV6-1 and J is TRBJ1-6; tentative D call: TRBD1 (5 bases). Trimming took off 6 bases at V and 7 bases at J, with 22 bases between the two ends. Germline CDR1 MNHNS, CDR2 SASEGT. The CDR3 contains 17 residues.

This clonotype was recorded a few times. The V call is TRBV7-2, the J call TRBJ2-1; tentative D call: TRBD2 (5 bases). This CDR3 region has 14 residues. Looked up from germline, CDR1 is SGHTA and CDR2 is FQGNSA. V lost 4 bases and J 6 bases, leaving 13 bases between the germline ends. The CDR3 bases are TGTGCCAGCAGCTCGGACTGGGGAAGCAATGAGCAGTTCTTC. Residues: CASSSDWGSNEQFF.

This chain joins TRBV5-6 and TRBJ2-1, with a tentative D call TRBD1 (5 bases). This CDR3 contains 14 residues. With 5 bases removed from V and 3 bases from J, the gap between germline ends came to 12 bases. Germline CDR1 reads SGHDT; CDR2 reads YYEEEE. This CDR3 reads CASSSTGFYNEQFF. As DNA, the CDR3 is TGTGCCAGCAGTTCTACAGGTTTCTACAATGAGCAGTTCTTC.

The sample holds many counts of this clonotype. CDR3 DNA: TGCAGCGTCGGGCGACAGGGGATCACCGGGGAGCTGTTTTTT. Its protein product is CSVGRQGITGELFF. The chain recombines TRBV29-1 with TRBJ2-2, with TRBD1 matching over 8 bases. With V trimmed by 6 bases and J by 4 bases, 7 bases remained unmatched. Germline CDR1 and CDR2: SQVTM and ANQGSEA. The CDR3 runs to 14 residues.

This chain joins TRBV6-5 and TRBJ2-1, with 7 bases lining up with TRBD2. V was pared by 4 bases and J by 9 bases, with 12 bases of the junction left unmatched. The CDR3 totals 15 residues. Looked up from germline, CDR1 is MNHEY and CDR2 is SVGAGI. The CDR3 loop is CASSSPVGLAAEQFF. CDR3 nucleotides: TGTGCCAGCAGTTCCCCCGTCGGGCTAGCGGCTGAGCAGTTCTTC.

V is TRBV28 and J is TRBJ2-7; D assignment may be TRBD1 or TRBD2 (5 bases each). The germline V and J ends were trimmed by 2 bases and 12 bases, with 14 bases remaining between them. In germline, CDR1 is MDHEN, CDR2 SYDVKM. The CDR3 length is 12 residues. CDR3 DNA: TGTGCCAGCAGTTTAACGGGGCGTGAGGTGTACTTC. Translated, it gives CASSLTGREVYF.

This clonotype was recorded many times. The gene calls are TRBV20-1 and TRBJ2-4, with 12 bases that match TRBD2. This CDR3 region has 15 residues. Germline CDR1 is DFQATT and CDR2 is SNEGSKA (reference sequence). V was pared by 6 bases and J by 2 bases, with 5 bases of the junction left unmatched. In DNA, the CDR3 is TGCAGTGCGGGCCTAGCGGGAGGGACCAAAAACATTCAGTACTTC. It specifies CSAGLAGGTKNIQYF.

V usage is TRBV19 and J usage is TRBJ1-1; maybe TRBD1 (6 bases). Germline V lookup: CDR1 LNHDA, CDR2 SQIVND (reference sequence). The CDR3 covers 13 residues. V was pared by 7 bases and J by 3 bases, with 12 bases between. This chain's CDR3 is CASMWGAYTEAFF. CDR3 sequence (DNA): TGTGCCAGTATGTGGGGGGCCTACACTGAAGCTTTCTTT.

This clonotype was seen more than once but under ten times. J is TRBJ2-3 and V is TRBV4-1; 7 bases line up with TRBD1. V trimming: 0 bases; J trimming: 0 bases; junction bases outside the gene matches: 12. The germline V gene encodes CDR1 MGHRA and CDR2 YSYEKL. The CDR3 totals 19 residues. The CDR3 region has the DNA TGCGCCAGCAGCCAAGAAGGGGATAACCCAGGGGGTAGCACAGATACGCAGTATTTT. Its protein product is CASSQEGDNPGGSTDTQYF.

The chain couples TRBV20-1 to TRBJ2-3; D call uncertain. The CDR3 loop spans 12 amino acids. The V gene's germline CDR1 is DFQATT and CDR2 SNEGSKA (reference sequence). V was trimmed by 5 bases and J by 5 bases, leaving 11 bases between them. The CDR3 loop is CSAPSGGDTQYF. The DNA for the CDR3 is TGCAGTGCTCCCTCAGGCGGAGATACGCAGTATTTT.

This chain links TRBV28 with TRBJ2-7; TRBD2 matches at 9 bases. The germline gives CDR1 MDHEN, CDR2 SYDVKM. The CDR3 has 10 amino acids. The CDR3: CLVAGVEQYF. In DNA, the CDR3 is TGTTTGGTAGCGGGAGTCGAGCAGTACTTC.

This clonotype has a handful of counts. This sequence joins TRBV11-1 and TRBJ2-7; D remains ambiguous. Germline CDR1 SGHAT, CDR2 FQDESV (reference sequence). Deletions cut 4 bases from V and 3 bases from J, with 7 bases between. This CDR3 has 12 residues. CDR3 residues: CASSYYSYEQYF. In DNA form, the CDR3 reads TGTGCCAGCAGCTATTACAGCTACGAGCAGTACTTC. The variable domain in full, completed from reference TRBV11-1 and TRBJ2-7, reads EAEVAQSPRYKITEKSQAVAFWCDPISGHATLYWYRQILGQGPELLVQFQDESVVDDSQLPKDRFSAERLKGVDSTLKIQPAELGDSAMYLCASSYYSYEQYFGPGTRLTVT.

V is TRBV7-2 and J is TRBJ1-1, with 7 bases lining up with TRBD1. CDR3 size: 15 residues. V shed 5 bases and J 0 bases; nucleotides not matched to a gene: 6. CDR1 is SGHTA, CDR2 FQGNSA, per germline. The CDR3 sequence is CASSPGQIMNTEAFF. The DNA for the CDR3 is TGTGCCAGCAGCCCGGGACAGATCATGAACACTGAAGCTTTCTTT.

This chain uses TRBV19 with TRBJ2-6; D uncertain. The CDR3 runs to 15 residues. V lost 4 bases and J 2 bases, leaving 9 bases between the germline ends. Germline CDR1 LNHDA, CDR2 SQIVND (reference sequence). This chain's CDR3 is CASSNFRTGANVLTF. CDR3 nucleotide sequence: TGTGCCAGTAGTAATTTCCGGACTGGGGCCAACGTCCTGACTTTC.

In its sample, this clonotype was seen many times. The chain couples TRBV7-2 to TRBJ2-3; D perhaps matches TRBD1 (6 bases). V was clipped by 1 base and J by 6 bases, with 17 bases between them. The CDR3 is 16 amino acids. Per germline, CDR1 SGHTA and CDR2 FQGNSA. The CDR3 spells CASSLGPQGLHDTQYF. CDR3 in DNA: TGTGCCAGCAGCTTAGGTCCCCAGGGGCTGCACGATACGCAGTATTTT.

This clonotype has more than one count but fewer than ten. The genes are TRBV20-1 and TRBJ2-3; 7 positions match TRBD1. The CDR3 consists of 16 residues. The germline V gene encodes CDR1 DFQATT and CDR2 SNEGSKA (reference sequence). J was trimmed by 4 bases and V by 0 bases; bases with no gene match: 10. CDR3 nucleotides: TGCAGTGCTAGAGATCTGAGAGGGGGCAGGGCAGATACGCAGTATTTT. Translated: CSARDLRGGRADTQYF.

The chain uses TRBV28 and TRBJ2-7; maybe TRBD2 (5 bases). The V gene lost 8 bases and the J gene lost 2 bases, with 13 bases spanning the gap. The CDR3 is 13 residues long. In germline, CDR1 is MDHEN, CDR2 SYDVKM. The DNA of the CDR3 is TGTGCCAGCGGAGGCCCGGCTCCCTACGAGCAGTACTTC. It encodes CASGGPAPYEQYF.

The rearrangement joins TRBV27 to TRBJ1-5; no firm D call. Germline assignment: CDR1 MNHEY and CDR2 SMNVEV (reference sequence). V lost 5 bases and J 3 bases, leaving 17 bases between the germline ends. The CDR3 sequence is 16 residues long. In nucleotides, the CDR3 is TGTGCCAGCAGTCGGGCCCGGACGGGTCCCAATCAGCCCCAGCATTTT. Translating gives CASSRARTGPNQPQHF.

This clonotype was found a few times. The chain has TRBV5-6 and TRBJ2-1; no reliable D call. The germline gives CDR1 SGHDT, CDR2 YYEEEE. The CDR3 length is 12 residues. V lost 5 bases and J 9 bases, leaving 12 bases between the germline ends. CDR3 coding DNA: TGTGCCAGCAGTCGAGCCCCGCCTGAGCAGTTCTTC. This codes for CASSRAPPEQFF.

The chain combines TRBV6-5 with TRBJ2-7; 8 positions agree with TRBD2. CDR3 length equals 16 residues. With V trimmed by 4 bases and J by 2 bases, 10 bases remained unmatched. Germline CDR1 MNHEY, CDR2 SVGAGI. CDR3 in amino acids: CASSSSGLAGTYEQYF. CDR3 bases: TGTGCCAGCAGTTCCTCCGGGCTAGCGGGTACCTACGAGCAGTACTTC.

This clonotype was recorded many times. This chain joins TRBV5-1 and TRBJ2-1; D might be TRBD2 (5 bases). This CDR3 spans 14 amino acids. Trimming removed 4 bases at V and 0 bases at J, with 8 bases between. CDR1 and CDR2 (germline): SGHRS, YFSETQ. The CDR3 here is CASSREGSYNEQFF. CDR3 DNA: TGCGCCAGCAGCCGGGAAGGCTCCTACAATGAGCAGTTCTTC.